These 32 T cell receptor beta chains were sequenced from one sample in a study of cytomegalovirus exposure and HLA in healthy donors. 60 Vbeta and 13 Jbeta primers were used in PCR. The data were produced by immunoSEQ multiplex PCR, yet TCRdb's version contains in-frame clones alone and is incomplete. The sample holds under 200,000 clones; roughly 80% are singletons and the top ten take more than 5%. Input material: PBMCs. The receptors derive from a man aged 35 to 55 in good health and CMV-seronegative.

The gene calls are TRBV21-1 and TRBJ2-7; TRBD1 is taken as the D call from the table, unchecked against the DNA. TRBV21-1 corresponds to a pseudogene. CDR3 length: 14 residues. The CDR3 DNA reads TGTGCCAGCAGCAAAGGGGCAGGGTTCTACGAGCAGTACTTC. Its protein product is CASSKGAGFYEQYF.

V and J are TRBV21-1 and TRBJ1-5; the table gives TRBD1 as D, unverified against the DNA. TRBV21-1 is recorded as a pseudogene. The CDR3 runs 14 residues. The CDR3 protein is CASSNGQVHQPQHF. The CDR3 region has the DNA TGTGCCAGCAGCAATGGACAGGTACATCAGCCCCAGCATTTT.

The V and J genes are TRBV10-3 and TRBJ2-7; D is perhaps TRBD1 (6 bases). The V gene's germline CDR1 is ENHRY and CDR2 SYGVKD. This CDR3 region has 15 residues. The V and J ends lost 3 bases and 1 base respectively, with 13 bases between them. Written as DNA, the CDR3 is TGTGCCATCAGTGACCCATCAGGACAGTCCTACGAGCAGTACTTC. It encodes CAISDPSGQSYEQYF.

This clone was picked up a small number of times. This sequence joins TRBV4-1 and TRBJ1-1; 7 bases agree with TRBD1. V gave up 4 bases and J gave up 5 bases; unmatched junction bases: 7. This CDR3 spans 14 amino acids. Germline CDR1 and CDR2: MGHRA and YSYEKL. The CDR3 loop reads CASSLAWGQTEAFF. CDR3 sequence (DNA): TGCGCCAGCAGCCTAGCTTGGGGACAGACTGAAGCTTTCTTT.

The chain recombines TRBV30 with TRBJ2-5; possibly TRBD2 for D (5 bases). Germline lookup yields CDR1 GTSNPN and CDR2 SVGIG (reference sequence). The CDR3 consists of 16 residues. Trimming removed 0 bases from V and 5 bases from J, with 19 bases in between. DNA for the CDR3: TGTGCCTGGAGTGTAATTCGGTCGGTCAAGCGGGAGACCCAGTACTTC. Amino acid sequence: CAWSVIRSVKRETQYF.

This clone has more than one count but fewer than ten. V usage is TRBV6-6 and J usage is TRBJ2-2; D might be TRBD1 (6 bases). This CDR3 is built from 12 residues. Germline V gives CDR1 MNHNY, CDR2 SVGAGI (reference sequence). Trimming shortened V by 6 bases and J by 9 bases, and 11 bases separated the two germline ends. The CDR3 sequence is CASSPDSRELFF. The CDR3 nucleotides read TGTGCCAGCAGCCCGGACAGTCGGGAGCTGTTTTTT.

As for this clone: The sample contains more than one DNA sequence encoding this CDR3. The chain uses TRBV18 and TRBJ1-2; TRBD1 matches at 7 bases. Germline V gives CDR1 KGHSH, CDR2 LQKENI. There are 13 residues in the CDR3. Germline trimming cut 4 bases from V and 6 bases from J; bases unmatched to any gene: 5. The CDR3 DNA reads TGTGCCAGCTCACAACAGGGGATCGATGGCTACACCTTC. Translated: CASSQQGIDGYTF.

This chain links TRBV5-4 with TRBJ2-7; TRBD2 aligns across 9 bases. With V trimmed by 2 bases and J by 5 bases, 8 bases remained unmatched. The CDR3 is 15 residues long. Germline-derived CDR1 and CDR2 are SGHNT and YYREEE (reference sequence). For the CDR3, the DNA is TGTGCCAGCAGCTTCTGGGGTCTAGCGGGGAACGAGCAGTACTTC. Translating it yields CASSFWGLAGNEQYF.

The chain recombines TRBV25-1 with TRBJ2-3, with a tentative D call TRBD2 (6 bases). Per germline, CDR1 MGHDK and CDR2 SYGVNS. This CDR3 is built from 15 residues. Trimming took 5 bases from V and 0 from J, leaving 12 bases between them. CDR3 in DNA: TGTGCCAGCAGTAACCTAGCGACTAGCACAGATACGCAGTATTTT. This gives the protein CASSNLATSTDTQYF.

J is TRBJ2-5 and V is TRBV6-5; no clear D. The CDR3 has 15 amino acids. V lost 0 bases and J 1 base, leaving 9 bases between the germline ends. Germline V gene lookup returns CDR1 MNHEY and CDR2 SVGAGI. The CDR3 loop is CASSYSGSFQETQYF. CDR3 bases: TGTGCCAGCAGTTACTCGGGCAGTTTCCAAGAGACCCAGTACTTC.

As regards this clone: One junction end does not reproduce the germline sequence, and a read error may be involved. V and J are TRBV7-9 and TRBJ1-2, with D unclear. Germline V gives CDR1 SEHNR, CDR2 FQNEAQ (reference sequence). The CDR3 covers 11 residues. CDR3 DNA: TGTTCCAGCAGCCGGGAGTATGGCTACACCTTC. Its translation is CSSSREYGYTF.

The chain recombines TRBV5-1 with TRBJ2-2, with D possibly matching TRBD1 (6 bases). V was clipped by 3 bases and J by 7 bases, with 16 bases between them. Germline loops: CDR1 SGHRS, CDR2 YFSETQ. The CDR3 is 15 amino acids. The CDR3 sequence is CASSSSQGRVGELFF. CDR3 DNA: TGCGCCAGCAGCTCCTCACAGGGTAGGGTCGGGGAGCTGTTTTTT. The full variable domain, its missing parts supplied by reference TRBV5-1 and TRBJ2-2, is KAGVTQTPRYLIKTRGQQVTLSCSPISGHRSVSWYQQTPGQGLQFLFEYFSETQRNKGNFPGRFSGRQFSNSRSEMNVSTLELGDSALYLCASSSSQGRVGELFFGEGSRLTVL.

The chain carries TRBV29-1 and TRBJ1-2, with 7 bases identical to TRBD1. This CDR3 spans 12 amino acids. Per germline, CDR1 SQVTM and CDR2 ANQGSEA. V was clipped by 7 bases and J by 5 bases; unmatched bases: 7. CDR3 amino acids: CSANRGGYGYTF. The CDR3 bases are TGCAGCGCAAACAGGGGCGGGTATGGCTACACCTTC.

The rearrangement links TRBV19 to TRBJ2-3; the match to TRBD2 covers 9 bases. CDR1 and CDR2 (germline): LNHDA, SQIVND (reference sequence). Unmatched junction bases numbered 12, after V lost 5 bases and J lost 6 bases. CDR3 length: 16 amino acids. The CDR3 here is CASSPPRSGSRDTQYF. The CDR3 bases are TGTGCCAGTAGTCCTCCCCGTAGCGGGAGTCGGGATACGCAGTATTTT.

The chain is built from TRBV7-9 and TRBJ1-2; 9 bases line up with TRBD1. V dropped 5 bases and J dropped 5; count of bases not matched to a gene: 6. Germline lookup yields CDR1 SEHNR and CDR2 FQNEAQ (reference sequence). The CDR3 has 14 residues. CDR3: CASSTTGGNYGYTF. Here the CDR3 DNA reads TGTGCCAGCAGCACCACAGGGGGCAATTATGGCTACACCTTC.

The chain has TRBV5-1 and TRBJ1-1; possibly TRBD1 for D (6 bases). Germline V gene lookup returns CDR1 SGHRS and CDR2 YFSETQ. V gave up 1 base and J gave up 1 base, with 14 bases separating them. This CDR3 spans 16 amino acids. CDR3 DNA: TGCGCCAGCAGCTTGTGGCGGGGGGCGGGGAACACTGAAGCTTTCTTT. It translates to CASSLWRGAGNTEAFF.

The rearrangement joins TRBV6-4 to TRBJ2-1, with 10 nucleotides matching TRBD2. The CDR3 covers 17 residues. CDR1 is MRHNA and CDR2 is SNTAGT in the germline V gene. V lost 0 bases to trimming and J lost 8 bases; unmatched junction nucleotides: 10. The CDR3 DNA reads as TGTGCCAGCAGTGACTCGAGGGCTAGCGGGAGAGACGATGAGCAGTTCTTC. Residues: CASSDSRASGRDDEQFF.

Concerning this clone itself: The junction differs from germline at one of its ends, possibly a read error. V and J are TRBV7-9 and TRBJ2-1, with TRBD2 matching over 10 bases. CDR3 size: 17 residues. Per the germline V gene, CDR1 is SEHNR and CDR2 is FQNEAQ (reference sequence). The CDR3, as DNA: TGTTCCAGCAGCTTAGAGAAGGGGCTAGCGGGAGTAAATGAGCAGTTCTTC. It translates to CSSSLEKGLAGVNEQFF.

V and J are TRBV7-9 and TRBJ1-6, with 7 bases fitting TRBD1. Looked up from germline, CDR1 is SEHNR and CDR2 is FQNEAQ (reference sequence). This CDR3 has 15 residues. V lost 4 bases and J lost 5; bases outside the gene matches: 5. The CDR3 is CASSWETGDNSPLHF. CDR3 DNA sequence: TGTGCCAGCAGCTGGGAAACAGGGGATAATTCACCCCTCCACTTT.

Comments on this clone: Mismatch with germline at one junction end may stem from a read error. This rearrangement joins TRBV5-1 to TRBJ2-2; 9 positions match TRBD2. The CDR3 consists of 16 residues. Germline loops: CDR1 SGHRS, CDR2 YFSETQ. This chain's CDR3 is CASSSNSGRATGGLFF. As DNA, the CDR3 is TGCGCCAGCAGCTCAAATAGCGGGAGAGCCACCGGGGGGCTGTTTTTT.

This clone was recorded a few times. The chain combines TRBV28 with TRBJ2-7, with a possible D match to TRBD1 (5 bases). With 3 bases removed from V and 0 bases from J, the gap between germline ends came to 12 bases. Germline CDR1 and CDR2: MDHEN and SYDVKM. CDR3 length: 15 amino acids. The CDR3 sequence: CASSFVRGLSYEQYF. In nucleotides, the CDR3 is TGTGCCAGCAGTTTTGTAAGGGGCCTCTCCTACGAGCAGTACTTC.

CDR3 loop: CASSREGGEYGYTF. CDR3 coding DNA: TGTGCCAGCAGCCGGGAGGGGGGGGAATATGGCTACACCTTC. The J gene is TRBJ1-2, the V gene TRBV6-5, with TRBD1 as a possible D gene (6 bases). Germline loops: CDR1 MNHEY, CDR2 SVGAGI. The V gene lost 6 bases and the J gene lost 5 bases, with 16 bases spanning the gap. The CDR3 is 14 residues long.

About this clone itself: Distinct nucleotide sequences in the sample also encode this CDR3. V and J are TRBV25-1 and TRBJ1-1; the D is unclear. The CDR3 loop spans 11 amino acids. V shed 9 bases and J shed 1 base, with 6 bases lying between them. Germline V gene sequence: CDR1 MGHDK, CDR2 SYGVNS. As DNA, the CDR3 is TGTGCCAGTAATAAGAACACTGAAGCTTTCTTT. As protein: CASNKNTEAFF.

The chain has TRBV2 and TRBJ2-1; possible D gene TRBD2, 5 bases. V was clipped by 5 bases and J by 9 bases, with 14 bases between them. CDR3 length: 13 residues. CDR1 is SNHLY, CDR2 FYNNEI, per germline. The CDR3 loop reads CASSPVPAGEQFF. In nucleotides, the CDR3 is TGTGCCAGCAGTCCCGTCCCTGCGGGTGAGCAGTTCTTC.

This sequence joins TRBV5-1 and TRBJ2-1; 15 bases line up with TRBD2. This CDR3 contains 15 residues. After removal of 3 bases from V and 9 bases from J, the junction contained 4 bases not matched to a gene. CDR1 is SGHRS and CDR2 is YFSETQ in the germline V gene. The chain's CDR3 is CASSSGTSGGSEQFF. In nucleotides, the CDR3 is TGCGCCAGCAGCTCTGGGACTAGCGGGGGGAGTGAGCAGTTCTTC.

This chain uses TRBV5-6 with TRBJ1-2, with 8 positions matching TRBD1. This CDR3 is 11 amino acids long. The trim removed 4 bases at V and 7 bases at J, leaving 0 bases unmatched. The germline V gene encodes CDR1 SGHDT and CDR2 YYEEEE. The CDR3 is CASSDRGGYTF. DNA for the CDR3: TGTGCCAGCAGCGACAGGGGTGGCTACACCTTC.

In DNA, the CDR3 is TGTGCCAGCAGCAAACGGGAGACGGGCACAGATACGCAGTATTTT. Amino acid sequence: CASSKRETGTDTQYF. This sequence joins TRBV5-4 and TRBJ2-3, with D possibly TRBD2 on 6 matching bases. The germline CDR1 and CDR2 sequences are SGHNT and YYREEE (reference sequence). V lost 4 bases, J lost 1 base, and 13 bases lay in between. The CDR3 contains 15 residues. The full variable domain, in which reference TRBV5-4 and TRBJ2-3 provide the parts outside the CDR3, is ETGVTQSPTHLIKTRGQQVTLRCSSQSGHNTVSWYQQALGQGPQFIFQYYREEENGRGNFPPRFSGLQFPNYSSELNVNALELDDSALYLCASSKRETGTDTQYFGPGTRLTVL.

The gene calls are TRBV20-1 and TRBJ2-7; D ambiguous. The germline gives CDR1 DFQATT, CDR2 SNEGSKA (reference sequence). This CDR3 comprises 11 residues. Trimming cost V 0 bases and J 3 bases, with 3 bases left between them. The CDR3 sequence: CSARDLYEQYF. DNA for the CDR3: TGCAGTGCTAGAGATCTCTACGAGCAGTACTTC.

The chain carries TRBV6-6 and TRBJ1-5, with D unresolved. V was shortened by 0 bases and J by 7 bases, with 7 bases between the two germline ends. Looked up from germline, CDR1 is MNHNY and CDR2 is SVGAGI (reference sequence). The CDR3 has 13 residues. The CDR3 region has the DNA TGTGCCAGCAGTTACTCGCGGGTCCAGCCCCAGCATTTT. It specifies CASSYSRVQPQHF.

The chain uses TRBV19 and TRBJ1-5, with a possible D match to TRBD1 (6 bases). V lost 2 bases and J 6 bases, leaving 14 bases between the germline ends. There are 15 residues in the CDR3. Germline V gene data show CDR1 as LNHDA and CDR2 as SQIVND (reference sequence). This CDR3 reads CASSIISGVSQPQHF. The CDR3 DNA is TGTGCCAGTAGTATAATTTCAGGGGTAAGTCAGCCCCAGCATTTT.

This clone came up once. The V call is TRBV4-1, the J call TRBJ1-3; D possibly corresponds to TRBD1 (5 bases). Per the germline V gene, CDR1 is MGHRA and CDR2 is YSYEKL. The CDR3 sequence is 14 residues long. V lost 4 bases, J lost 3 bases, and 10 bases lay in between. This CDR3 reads CASSRGEDGNTIYF. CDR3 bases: TGCGCCAGCAGCCGGGGGGAGGATGGAAACACCATATATTTT.

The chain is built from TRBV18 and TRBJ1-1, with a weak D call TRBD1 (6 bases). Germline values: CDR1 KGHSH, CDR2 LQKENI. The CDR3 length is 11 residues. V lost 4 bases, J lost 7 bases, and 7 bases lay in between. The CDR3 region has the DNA TGTGCCAGCTCACTACAGGGTGAAGCTTTCTTT. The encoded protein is CASSLQGEAFF. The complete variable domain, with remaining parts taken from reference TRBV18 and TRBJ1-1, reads NAGVMQNPRHLVRRRGQEARLRCSPMKGHSHVYWYRQLPEEGLKFMVYLQKENIIDESGMPKERFSAEFPKEGPSILRIQQVVRGDSAAYFCASSLQGEAFFGQGTRLTVV.